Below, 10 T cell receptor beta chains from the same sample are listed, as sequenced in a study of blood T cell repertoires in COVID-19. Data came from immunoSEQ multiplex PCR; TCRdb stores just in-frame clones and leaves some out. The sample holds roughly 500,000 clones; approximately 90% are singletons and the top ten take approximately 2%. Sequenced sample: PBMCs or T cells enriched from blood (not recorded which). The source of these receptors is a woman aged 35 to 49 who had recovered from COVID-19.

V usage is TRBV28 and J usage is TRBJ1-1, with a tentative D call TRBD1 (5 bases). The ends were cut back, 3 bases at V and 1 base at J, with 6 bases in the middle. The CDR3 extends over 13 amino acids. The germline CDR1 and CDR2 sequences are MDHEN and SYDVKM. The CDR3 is CASSFTGNTEAFF. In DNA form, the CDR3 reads TGTGCCAGCAGTTTCACAGGGAACACTGAAGCTTTCTTT.

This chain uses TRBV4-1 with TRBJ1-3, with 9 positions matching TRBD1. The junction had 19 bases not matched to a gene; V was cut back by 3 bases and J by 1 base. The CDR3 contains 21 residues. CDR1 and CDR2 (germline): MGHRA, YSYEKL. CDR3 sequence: CASSQGQWTGEMLGSGNTIYF. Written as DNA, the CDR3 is TGCGCCAGCAGCCAGGGACAGTGGACAGGGGAAATGCTAGGTTCTGGAAACACCATATATTTT.

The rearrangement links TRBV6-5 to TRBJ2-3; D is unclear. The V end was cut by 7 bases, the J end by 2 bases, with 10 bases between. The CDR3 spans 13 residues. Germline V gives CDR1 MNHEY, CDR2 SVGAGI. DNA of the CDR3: TGTGCCAGCAATATTGAGGCCACAGATACGCAGTATTTT. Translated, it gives CASNIEATDTQYF.

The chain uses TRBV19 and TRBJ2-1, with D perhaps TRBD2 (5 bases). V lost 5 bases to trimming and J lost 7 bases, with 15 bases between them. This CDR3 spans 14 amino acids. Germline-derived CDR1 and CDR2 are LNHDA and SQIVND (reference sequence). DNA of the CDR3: TGTGCCAGTAGTTCCAACTCCCGGGAAAATGAGCAGTTCTTC. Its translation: CASSSNSRENEQFF.

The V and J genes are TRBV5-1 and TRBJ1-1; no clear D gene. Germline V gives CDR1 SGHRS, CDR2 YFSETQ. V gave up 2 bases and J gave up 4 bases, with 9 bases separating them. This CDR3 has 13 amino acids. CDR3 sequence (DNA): TGCGCCAGCAGCTTTACACGGAGCACTGAAGCTTTCTTT. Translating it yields CASSFTRSTEAFF.

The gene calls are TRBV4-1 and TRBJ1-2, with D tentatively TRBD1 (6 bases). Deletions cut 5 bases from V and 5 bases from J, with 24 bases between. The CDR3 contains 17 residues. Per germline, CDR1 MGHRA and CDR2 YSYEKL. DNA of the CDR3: TGCGCCAGCAGCATGATCGAAATGAGCAGGGGTTTTTATGGCTACACCTTC. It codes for CASSMIEMSRGFYGYTF.

The CDR3 sequence is CATSRDIGRGLDGYTF. DNA of the CDR3: TGTGCCACCAGCAGAGATATTGGGAGGGGTCTGGATGGCTACACCTTC. The rearrangement uses TRBV15 and TRBJ1-2; D is possibly TRBD1 (5 bases). Per the germline V gene, CDR1 is LNHNV and CDR2 is YYDKDF (reference sequence). The CDR3 runs 16 residues. Trimming shortened V by 0 bases and J by 6 bases, and 17 bases separated the two germline ends.

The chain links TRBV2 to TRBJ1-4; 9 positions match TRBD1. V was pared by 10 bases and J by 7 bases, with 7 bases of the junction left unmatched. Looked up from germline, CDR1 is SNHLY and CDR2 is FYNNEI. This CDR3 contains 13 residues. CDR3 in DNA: TGTGCCAACTGGGACAGGGTGACTGAAAAACTGTTTTTT. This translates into CANWDRVTEKLFF.

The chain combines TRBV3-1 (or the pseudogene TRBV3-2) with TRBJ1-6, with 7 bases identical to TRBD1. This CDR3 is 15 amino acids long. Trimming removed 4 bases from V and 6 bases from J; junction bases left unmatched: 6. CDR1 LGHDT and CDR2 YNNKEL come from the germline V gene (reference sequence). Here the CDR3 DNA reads TGTGCCAGCAGCCGTCAGGGACAGTTTAATTCACCCCTCCACTTT. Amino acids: CASSRQGQFNSPLHF.

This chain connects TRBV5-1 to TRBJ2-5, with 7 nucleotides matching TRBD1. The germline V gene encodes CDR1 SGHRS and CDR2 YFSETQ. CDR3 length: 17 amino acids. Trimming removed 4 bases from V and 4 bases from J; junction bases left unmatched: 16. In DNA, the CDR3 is TGCGCCAGCAGCCAAACGACAGGGCCCAAAATCGGAGAGACCCAGTACTTC. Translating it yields CASSQTTGPKIGETQYF.